These T cell receptor beta chains were read from a single sample in a study of shared clonotypes between healthy human individuals. Measured with immunoSEQ multiplex PCR; TCRdb has only the in-frame clones, and not every one. The sample records under 150,000 clones, about 67% being singletons. Input material: memory CD8+ T cells sorted from blood. Receptors were obtained from a woman aged 25 to 39 in good health. CDR3s include the opening cysteine and the closing phenylalanine or tryptophan. D genes are given only for firm matches. Size is omitted from some rows. Given values are once, few, many or a class for expanded clones.

D	V	size	J	CDR3	DNA
TRBD2	TRBV30	many	TRBJ2-5	CAWTGVAGGQETQYF	TGTGCCTGGACTGGGGTAGCGGGAGGGCAAGAGACCCAGTACTTC
TRBD1	TRBV6-5	-	TRBJ2-3	CASTTGTASTDTQYF	TGTGCCAGCACTACCGGGACAGCTAGCACAGATACGCAGTATTTT
TRBD2	TRBV28	-	TRBJ2-1	CASSSRGAGGPHEQFF	TGTGCCAGCAGTTCCCGGGGTGCGGGAGGGCCCCATGAGCAGTTCTTC
-	TRBV25-1	-	TRBJ2-7	CASSSVGQTYEQYF	TGTGCCAGCAGTAGCGTTGGGCAGACCTACGAGCAGTACTTC
TRBD1	TRBV6-1	-	TRBJ1-4	CASGFTGGPEKLFF	TGTGCCAGCGGATTCACAGGGGGACCTGAAAAACTGTTTTTT
TRBD1	TRBV5-4	-	TRBJ1-1	CASSDRDSLAEAFF	TGTGCCAGCAGCGACCGGGACAGCTTAGCTGAAGCTTTCTTT
-	TRBV28	many	TRBJ2-7	CASSPLSGESGTSYEQYF	TGTGCCAGCAGTCCACTGTCGGGGGAATCAGGGACGTCCTACGAGCAGTACTTC
-	TRBV10-2	many	TRBJ2-7	CASSESSTDFYEQYF	TGCGCCAGCAGTGAGAGTAGCACTGACTTCTACGAGCAGTACTTC
TRBD1	TRBV5-4	once	TRBJ1-1	CASSLGTGITEAFF	TGTGCCAGCAGCTTGGGGACAGGGATAACTGAAGCTTTCTTT
-	TRBV5-1	-	TRBJ2-4	CASSLGTEKNIQYF	TGCGCCAGCAGCTTGGGAACAGAAAAAAACATTCAGTACTTC
-	TRBV9	-	TRBJ1-1	CASSVAWGSTEAFF	TGTGCCAGCAGCGTAGCTTGGGGGTCGACTGAAGCTTTCTTT
-	TRBV6-1	-	TRBJ1-1	CASSEHRGAVLENTEAFF	TGTGCCAGCAGTGAGCATCGGGGCGCGGTCCTTGAGAACACTGAAGCTTTCTTT
-	TRBV19	-	TRBJ1-6	CASTRATHSPLHF	TGTGCCAGTACCCGGGCCACTCATTCACCCCTCCACTTT
-	TRBV11-2	-	TRBJ2-7	CASSLGSSYEQYF	TGTGCCAGCAGCTTAGGGAGTTCCTACGAGCAGTACTTC
TRBD2	TRBV6-5	-	TRBJ2-7	CASSYLAGGPHEQYF	TGTGCCAGCAGTTACCTAGCGGGAGGGCCCCACGAGCAGTACTTC
-	TRBV27	-	TRBJ2-7	CASSPEDSYEQYF	TGTGCCAGCAGTCCAGAGGACAGTTACGAGCAGTACTTC
-	TRBV7-3	-	TRBJ2-3	CASSPGPGRQAQYF	TGTGCCAGCAGCCCAGGGCCGGGGCGGCAAGCGCAGTATTTT
-	TRBV4-2	-	TRBJ2-1	CASSQDGGNSYNEQFF	TGTGCCAGCAGCCAAGACGGCGGAAACTCCTACAATGAGCAGTTCTTC
-	TRBV18	-	TRBJ1-1	CASSLIGNTEAFF	TGTGCCAGCTCCCTGATAGGGAACACTGAAGCTTTCTTT
-	TRBV9	-	TRBJ2-1	CASSVVGAGNNEQFF	TGTGCCAGCAGCGTAGTGGGGGCGGGTAACAATGAGCAGTTCTTC
TRBD1	TRBV9	once	TRBJ1-1	CASSPGTGPNTEAFF	TGTGCCAGCAGCCCCGGGACAGGTCCCAACACTGAAGCTTTCTTT
TRBD2	TRBV28	-	TRBJ2-3	CASSFYGRLAGRTQYF	TGTGCCAGCAGTTTTTACGGAAGACTAGCGGGAAGAACGCAGTATTTT
TRBD1	TRBV5-6	many	TRBJ1-2	CASSLGETGGIYTF	TGTGCCAGCAGCTTGGGAGAAACAGGGGGCATCTACACCTTC
-	TRBV13	-	TRBJ1-4	CASSLGLATNEKLFF	TGTGCCAGCAGCCTGGGCCTCGCAACTAATGAAAAACTGTTTTTT
TRBD1	TRBV7-9	-	TRBJ2-3	CASSSRDRDQDTQYF	TGTGCCAGCAGCTCCCGGGACAGGGATCAAGATACGCAGTATTTT
-	TRBV5-1	-	TRBJ1-1	CASSSVGGRSAEAFF	TGCGCCAGCAGTTCTGTCGGGGGCCGGTCCGCTGAAGCTTTCTTT
-	TRBV28	-	TRBJ1-1	CASGNTRSNNEAFF	TGTGCCAGCGGAAACACAAGGTCGAACAATGAAGCTTTCTTT
-	TRBV18	-	TRBJ2-7	CASSPRDWGLYEQYF	TGTGCCAGCTCACCCCGGGACTGGGGATTATACGAGCAGTACTTC
-	TRBV4-1	once	TRBJ2-1	CASSQVPDEQFF	TGCGCCAGCAGCCAAGTACCCGATGAGCAGTTCTTC
-	TRBV4-1	-	TRBJ1-1	CASSQDARGATEAFF	TGCGCCAGCAGCCAAGATGCGAGGGGGGCCACTGAAGCTTTCTTT
TRBD2	TRBV27	-	TRBJ2-1	CASSPGTSGRPNEQFF	TGTGCCAGCAGTCCCGGGACTAGCGGGAGGCCGAATGAGCAGTTCTTC
-	TRBV28	-	TRBJ2-1	CASTGRAGSYNEQFF	TGTGCCAGCACCGGTCGGGCGGGCTCCTACAATGAGCAGTTCTTC